Listed here are 26 T cell receptor beta chains from one sample, sequenced in a study of CD8 T cells in ankylosing spondylitis. TCRdb fed the 5' RACE reads into MiXCR, producing one record per CDR3 protein. This table has about 340,000 distinct CDR3 sequences, roughly 14% appearing once. Sequenced material: blood, either unsorted or a sorted T cell fraction (not recorded which). The receptors originated from a male donor with ankylosing spondylitis or in good health (not recorded which).

The chain has TRBV7-9 and TRBJ2-1; unclear D gene. Trimming removed 5 bases at V and 7 bases at J, with 21 bases between. Germline V gene sequence: CDR1 SEHNR, CDR2 FQNEAQ (reference sequence). The CDR3 has 16 amino acids. CDR3 in amino acids: CASSPSRATPRNEQFF. The DNA of the CDR3 is TGTGCCAGCAGCCCCTCCCGCGCAACCCCCCGGAATGAGCAGTTCTTC.

V gene TRBV5-1 combines with J gene TRBJ1-2, with 11 nucleotides matching TRBD1. Per germline, CDR1 SGHRS and CDR2 YFSETQ. V lost 4 bases and J lost 5; bases outside the gene matches: 4. The CDR3 consists of 14 residues. Written as DNA, the CDR3 is TGCGCCAGCAGCGCGGGACAGGGGGTTTATGGCTACACCTTC. It translates to CASSAGQGVYGYTF.

This clonotype turned up a few times. The chain employs TRBV19 and TRBJ1-5, with a possible D match to TRBD1 (6 bases). The CDR3 runs 14 residues. From germline, CDR1 is LNHDA and CDR2 SQIVND (reference sequence). Trimming removed 0 bases at V and 6 bases at J, with 9 bases between. CDR3 DNA sequence: TGTGCCAGTAGTATAGATCTGGGGGCTCAGCCCCAGCATTTT. Its translation is CASSIDLGAQPQHF.

This clonotype was counted only a few times. The chain employs TRBV27 and TRBJ1-6; perhaps TRBD1 as D (5 bases). V was pared by 2 bases and J by 8 bases, with 13 bases between. Germline V CDR1 and CDR2: MNHEY, SMNVEV (reference sequence). The CDR3 has 15 residues. The CDR3 DNA is TGTGCCAGCAGTTTAAGTTGGCAGGGAGATTCACCCCTCCACTTT. Translated, it gives CASSLSWQGDSPLHF.

This chain links TRBV20-1 with TRBJ2-7; unclear D gene. Germline V gene sequence: CDR1 DFQATT, CDR2 SNEGSKA (reference sequence). This CDR3 has 10 amino acids. The V end lost 2 bases, the J end lost 7 bases, and 6 bases lay between the germline ends. Written as DNA, the CDR3 is TGCAGTGCTAGATCCGGGGAGCAGTACTTC. The encoded protein is CSARSGEQYF.

This clonotype turned up a few times. The V and J genes are TRBV20-1 and TRBJ1-4; unclear D gene. Germline CDR1 DFQATT, CDR2 SNEGSKA (reference sequence). The length of the CDR3 is 12 residues. Trimming cost V 6 bases and J 8 bases, with 13 bases left between them. CDR3 sequence: CSAPWAGEKLFF. The CDR3, as DNA: TGCAGTGCCCCCTGGGCGGGCGAAAAACTGTTTTTT.

A few counts support this clonotype. J is TRBJ2-1 and V is TRBV5-1; 8 bases match TRBD1. CDR1 is SGHRS, CDR2 YFSETQ, per germline. CDR3 length: 15 amino acids. After removal of 1 base from V and 7 bases from J, the junction contained 7 bases not matched to a gene. Written as DNA, the CDR3 is TGCGCCAGCAGCTTGTTCCTACAGGGGGGAAATGAGCAGTTCTTC. It encodes CASSLFLQGGNEQFF.

V gene TRBV6-1 combines with J gene TRBJ2-1; 9 nucleotides align to TRBD2. The CDR3 loop spans 15 amino acids. Germline V gene sequence: CDR1 MNHNS, CDR2 SASEGT. Trimming removed 4 bases from V and 4 bases from J; junction bases left unmatched: 5. CDR3 nucleotide sequence: TGTGCCAGCAGTGGCGCGGGACTAGCTTACAATGAGCAGTTCTTC. Amino acid sequence: CASSGAGLAYNEQFF.

This clonotype was recorded at least ten times. The chain uses TRBV7-2 and TRBJ1-2; TRBD1 is a possible D gene (6 bases). The V and J ends lost 3 bases and 5 bases respectively, with 13 bases between them. CDR1 is SGHTA, CDR2 FQGNSA, per germline. This CDR3 is 14 amino acids long. The CDR3 loop reads CASSLIQGTYGYTF. The CDR3 nucleotides read TGTGCCAGCAGCTTGATACAGGGAACGTATGGCTACACCTTC. Variable domain in full (rest from reference TRBV7-2 and TRBJ1-2): GAGVSQSPSNKVTEKGKDVELRCDPISGHTALYWYRQSLGQGLEFLIYFQGNSAPDKSGLPSDRFSAERTGGSVSTLTIQRTQQEDSAVYLCASSLIQGTYGYTFGSGTRLTVV.

This clonotype turned up a few times. V gene TRBV7-2 combines with J gene TRBJ2-7; TRBD2 matches 7 bases. The germline V gene encodes CDR1 SGHTA and CDR2 FQGNSA. This CDR3 contains 16 residues. Losses at the gene ends were 1 base for V and 4 bases for J; bases not matched to a gene: 10. The CDR3: CASSLVGGIKGYEQYF. The CDR3 DNA reads TGTGCCAGCAGCTTAGTGGGAGGGATAAAGGGTTACGAGCAGTACTTC.

The chain combines TRBV5-5 with TRBJ1-5; D unclear. The germline CDR1 and CDR2 sequences are SGHKS and YYEKEE (reference sequence). The length of the CDR3 is 14 residues. Trimming cost V 4 bases and J 7 bases, with 15 bases left between them. This CDR3 is CASSPIGASQPQHF. In nucleotides, the CDR3 is TGTGCCAGCAGCCCGATTGGAGCAAGCCAGCCCCAGCATTTT.

This clonotype was detected only a few times. The V call is TRBV24-1, the J call TRBJ2-1, with TRBD2 matching over 14 bases. CDR1 and CDR2 from the germline V gene are KGHDR and SFDVKD. The CDR3 covers 19 residues. The V gene end was trimmed by 3 bases and the J gene end by 4 bases; junction bases not matched to a gene: 10. The CDR3 spells CATSDATGTSGRSYNEQFF. The CDR3 region has the DNA TGTGCCACCAGTGATGCGACCGGGACTAGCGGGAGATCGTACAATGAGCAGTTCTTC.

This rearrangement joins TRBV5-1 to TRBJ2-2; 8 nucleotides align to TRBD2. V trimming: 4 bases; J trimming: 4 bases; junction bases outside the gene matches: 6. The CDR3 is 15 amino acids. Germline V CDR1 and CDR2: SGHRS, YFSETQ. The CDR3 nucleotides are TGCGCCAGCAGCCCCCGGACTAGCCTCACCGGGGAGCTGTTTTTT. Translated, it gives CASSPRTSLTGELFF. The full variable domain, its missing parts supplied by reference TRBV5-1 and TRBJ2-2, is KAGVTQTPRYLIKTRGQQVTLSCSPISGHRSVSWYQQTPGQGLQFLFEYFSETQRNKGNFPGRFSGRQFSNSRSEMNVSTLELGDSALYLCASSPRTSLTGELFFGEGSRLTVL.

The CDR3 loop reads CASSRESYRTNTGELFF. The CDR3 nucleotides read TGTGCCAGCAGTCGGGAATCTTATCGAACGAACACCGGGGAGCTGTTTTTT. The chain uses TRBV12-3 or TRBV12-4 and TRBJ2-2; TRBD2 might be the D (5 bases). Trimming pared 5 bases from V and 0 bases from J, leaving 16 bases between. The CDR3 has 17 residues.

V gene TRBV10-3 combines with J gene TRBJ2-3; D possibly corresponds to TRBD2 (6 bases). V was trimmed by 6 bases and J by 2 bases, leaving 15 bases between them. The CDR3 length is 15 residues. From germline, CDR1 is ENHRY and CDR2 SYGVKD. The CDR3 loop reads CAIRGGGIYTDTQYF. As DNA, the CDR3 is TGTGCCATCAGGGGGGGTGGCATCTACACAGATACGCAGTATTTT.

About this clonotype itself: Given a much more abundant clone one base away, this may be a read error. The chain recombines TRBV10-1 with TRBJ2-3; 8 positions agree with TRBD2. The CDR3 spans 16 residues. CDR1 and CDR2 from the germline V gene are WNHNN and SYGVQD (reference sequence). CDR3 DNA: TGCACCAGCAGTGTGTCTACTAGCGGTTCCACAGATACGCAGTATTTT. Protein: CTSSVSTSGSTDTQYF.

This chain joins TRBV27 and TRBJ2-7; D could derive from TRBD1 or TRBD2 (5 bases each). Germline-derived CDR1 and CDR2 are MNHEY and SMNVEV (reference sequence). This CDR3 spans 14 amino acids. The V end lost 3 bases, the J end lost 3 bases, and 12 bases lay between the germline ends. For the CDR3, the DNA is TGTGCCAGCAGTTTTCGGGGCCGTAGCTACGAGCAGTACTTC. Its translation is CASSFRGRSYEQYF.

The table lists this clonotype with a few counts. CDR3 nucleotide sequence: TGCAGTGCCATCAGTGGTTCGGCCAAAAACATTCAGTACTTC. It is translated as CSAISGSAKNIQYF. The chain links TRBV20-1 to TRBJ2-4; D not resolved. The CDR3 sequence is 14 residues long. CDR1 is DFQATT and CDR2 is SNEGSKA in the germline V gene (reference sequence). V dropped 6 bases and J dropped 1 base, with 13 bases sitting between them.

The chain is built from TRBV3-1 and TRBJ1-1; D unclear. Trimming cost V 0 bases and J 4 bases, with 15 bases left between them. Germline lookup yields CDR1 LGHDT and CDR2 YNNKEL (reference sequence). This CDR3 spans 16 amino acids. CDR3 loop: CASSQDSWNGGTEAFF. The CDR3 DNA reads as TGTGCCAGCAGCCAAGATTCGTGGAACGGCGGCACTGAAGCTTTCTTT.

This clonotype was observed once. The V call is TRBV5-5, the J call TRBJ1-1; a possible D gene is TRBD1 (6 bases). Germline CDR1 reads SGHKS; CDR2 reads YYEKEE (reference sequence). The length of the CDR3 is 15 residues. Trimming removed 4 bases at V and 1 base at J, with 14 bases between. CDR3 amino acids: CASSSSGQQNTEAFF. CDR3 in DNA: TGTGCCAGCAGCAGTTCCGGACAGCAGAACACTGAAGCTTTCTTT.

CDR3 sequence: CASSPFPLGQGLGETQYF. The CDR3 region has the DNA TGTGCCAGCAGCCCCTTCCCACTGGGACAGGGCTTAGGGGAGACCCAGTACTTC. The chain is built from TRBV21-1 and TRBJ2-5; the table's TRBD1 call for D was not verified on the DNA. TRBV21-1 counts as a pseudogene. The CDR3 loop spans 18 amino acids.

This clonotype has a handful of counts. The CDR3 DNA sequence: TGTGCCAGCAGCTTGGGATACTACAATAGCAATCAGCCCCAGCATTTT. Translated: CASSLGYYNSNQPQHF. This rearrangement joins TRBV5-5 to TRBJ1-5; D unclear. Germline V gene lookup returns CDR1 SGHKS and CDR2 YYEKEE (reference sequence). The germline V and J ends were trimmed by 0 bases and 0 bases, with 10 bases remaining between them. CDR3 length equals 16 residues.

In this sample, this clonotype turned up a few times. The chain is built from TRBV7-9 and TRBJ1-4, with D uncertain. From germline, CDR1 is SEHNR and CDR2 FQNEAQ (reference sequence). This CDR3 spans 15 amino acids. V was trimmed by 1 base and J by 3 bases, leaving 9 bases between them. The CDR3 bases are TGTGCCAGCAGCTTAGATGGTTTATCTAATGAAAAACTGTTTTTT. Encoded protein: CASSLDGLSNEKLFF.

The chain links TRBV3-1 to TRBJ1-2; tentatively, D is TRBD1 (6 bases). CDR3 length: 15 residues. CDR1 is LGHDT and CDR2 is YNNKEL in the germline V gene (reference sequence). Trimming took off 8 bases at V and 7 bases at J, with 23 bases between the two ends. In DNA form, the CDR3 reads TGTGCCAGCGAGGAGGGGGGCGCAGTCAATGGTGGCTACACCTTC. Translating gives CASEEGGAVNGGYTF.

The rearrangement links TRBV5-1 to TRBJ1-1; 7 positions match TRBD1. After removal of 0 bases from V and 7 bases from J, the junction contained 3 bases not matched to a gene. CDR1 is SGHRS, CDR2 YFSETQ, per germline. This CDR3 is 13 amino acids long. CDR3 sequence reads: CASSLEGGDEAFF. CDR3 sequence (DNA): TGCGCCAGCAGCTTGGAAGGGGGCGATGAAGCTTTCTTT.

J is TRBJ2-7 and V is TRBV20-1; 7 bases fit TRBD2. Germline trimming cut 0 bases from V and 2 bases from J; bases unmatched to any gene: 7. CDR1 is DFQATT, CDR2 SNEGSKA, per germline (reference sequence). The CDR3 is 15 residues long. The CDR3 loop is CSARDGRGLTYEQYF. For the CDR3, the DNA is TGCAGTGCTAGAGATGGTAGGGGACTAACCTACGAGCAGTACTTC.